This T cell receptor (beta chain) emerged from a study of identifying expanded T cells in peripheral blood (dated by TCRdb to about 2019). Describing the broader study: Four technical replicates, made by sequencing separate aliquots from the same pool of genomic DNA, were compared pairwise.

The immunoSEQ Assay, which relies on bias-controlled multiplex PCR amplification of genomic DNA, was used to profile TCRbeta CDR3 regions. The authors' analysis ran thus. To quantify the absolute abundance of each unique TCRbeta CDR3 region, the sequences were collapsed and filtered. Two models were used to test differential abundance: a binomial model (Fisher-equivalent) and a beta-binomial model that adds time-dependent variance fitted from healthy donors. Any clone with fewer than 5 combined templates was excluded, and a clone was called differentially abundant if its Benjamini-Hochberg FDR was below 0.01. In the beta-binomial model, variance was expressed as a function of the total template count across the two samples, in the form v = (b*log(k)+a)^2. The clones in this table, taken by TCRdb from immuneACCESS, are in-frame only. Not every clone is retained; where verified, under half of the shortfall comes from an unresolved V gene, and the cause of the rest is unknown. V, J and clone size are taken as reported in that table, and D and trimming were inferred from the DNA itself. The sample includes around 100,000 clones, with more than 70% observed a single time. 14% of the sample is taken by the ten largest.

Findings and caveats that apply to the study as a whole: It was expected by the authors that biological variance in healthy repertoires might increase further over much longer intervals, such as months to years. In all healthy donors, the variance in clone template counts between samples taken around 14 days apart rose significantly as total template count increased. The binomial model flagged approximately 1.2 differentially abundant clones between technical replicates, compared with about 16.4 over around two weeks and 19 to 20 over approximately four weeks. Across all healthy-donor time intervals, the beta-binomial model significantly lowered both the number of clones called differentially abundant and the false-positive rate.

Notes on this clone: The specificity of this receptor is unknown. No base-level quality is on record; no much larger clone is a single base apart.

The germline V gene provides CDR1 ENHRY and CDR2 SYGVKD. Inclusive of the bounding cysteine and phenylalanine, the CDR3 is 16 residues long. The kept DNA is CDR3 alone, 48 bases in frame from the first base. V loses 2 bases of germline sequence and J loses 2 bases, and the interval between the two ends is 12 bases. During the collection period, no immune events, such as infections, were documented for the healthy donors. To calibrate time-dependent variance in a beta-binomial model of T-cell clone differential abundance, blood repertoires from healthy donors were used as a training cohort. The training cohort included 10 healthy donors, of whom 3 were female and 7 were male. On average the donors were approximately 43 years old, and their ages spanned about 29 to 65 years. Whole blood was collected from each healthy donor at three time points spaced 2 to 3 weeks apart and obtained from a commercial supplier. For immunosequencing, genomic DNA was extracted from whole blood that had not been sorted.

The clonotype comes from a person between 18 and 75 years old in good health. The V and J genes are TRBV10-3 and TRBJ2-2; the D region possibly corresponds to TRBD2 (6 bases align). Sequenced material: blood. The CDR3 corresponds to CAISESLTRNTGELFF. The DNA is as follows: TGTGCCATCAGTGAGAGTTTGACTAGAAACACCGGGGAGCTGTTTTTT.